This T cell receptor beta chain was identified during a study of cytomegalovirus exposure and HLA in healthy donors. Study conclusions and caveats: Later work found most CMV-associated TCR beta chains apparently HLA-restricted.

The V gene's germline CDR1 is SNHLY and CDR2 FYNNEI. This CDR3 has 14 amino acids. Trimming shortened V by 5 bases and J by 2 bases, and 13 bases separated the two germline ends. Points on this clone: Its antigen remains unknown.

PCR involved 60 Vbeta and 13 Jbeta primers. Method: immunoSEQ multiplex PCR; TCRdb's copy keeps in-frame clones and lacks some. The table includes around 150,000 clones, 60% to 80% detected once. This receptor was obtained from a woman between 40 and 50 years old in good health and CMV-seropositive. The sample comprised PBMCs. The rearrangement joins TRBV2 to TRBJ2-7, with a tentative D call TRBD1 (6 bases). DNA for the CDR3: TGTGCCAGCAGTTTCGACAGGCGAACCTACGAGCAGTACTTC. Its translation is CASSFDRRTYEQYF.